One and the same sample provided the 10 T cell receptor beta chains below, sequenced in a study of shared clonotypes between healthy human individuals. Method: immunoSEQ multiplex PCR; TCRdb's copy keeps in-frame clones and lacks some. The table records millions of clones, approximately 95% of them present only once. Sequencing input: naive CD4+ T cells from PBMCs. Subset indicated: CD45RA+ positively selected. The receptors were sampled from a man aged 18-30 years in good health. Some clones in this sample may be carry-over from other donors' samples.

The rearrangement uses TRBV28 and TRBJ2-3; D may be TRBD2 (6 bases). The CDR3 sequence is 18 residues long. Germline-derived CDR1 and CDR2 are MDHEN and SYDVKM. V shed 7 bases and J shed 6 bases, with 29 bases lying between them. CDR3 amino acids: CASNNQLPYSGGMDTQYF. The CDR3 DNA reads TGTGCCAGCAACAACCAGCTTCCCTACTCGGGCGGGATGGATACGCAGTATTTT.

The chain links TRBV6-5 to TRBJ1-3, with 11 bases that match TRBD1. Germline V CDR1 and CDR2: MNHEY, SVGAGI. The CDR3 covers 15 residues. Losses at the gene ends were 5 bases for V and 4 bases for J; bases not matched to a gene: 4. Here the CDR3 DNA reads TGTGCCAGCAGTGGACAGGGGGCGCGCGGAAACACCATATATTTT. Its translation is CASSGQGARGNTIYF.

DNA for the CDR3: TGTGCCAGCAAGCGGGACAGGAAGACCTACGAGCAGTACTTC. Protein product: CASKRDRKTYEQYF. This rearrangement joins TRBV6-6 to TRBJ2-7, with a weak D call TRBD1 (8 bases). The CDR3 consists of 14 residues. V was shortened by 7 bases and J by 2 bases, with 15 bases between the two germline ends. Per germline, CDR1 MNHNY and CDR2 SVGAGI (reference sequence).

The genes are TRBV5-1 and TRBJ2-7; maybe TRBD1 (6 bases). V gave up 1 base and J gave up 3 bases, with 20 bases separating them. Germline CDR1 is SGHRS and CDR2 is YFSETQ. The CDR3 runs 17 residues. CDR3 nucleotides: TGCGCCAGCAGCTTGAACCCGCCGGACAGCGGACTCTACGAGCAGTACTTC. Encoded protein: CASSLNPPDSGLYEQYF.

The chain couples TRBV10-3 to TRBJ1-1; 7 nucleotides align to TRBD1. The ends lost 6 bases at V and 1 base at J; junction bases unmatched: 5. Germline V gene sequence: CDR1 ENHRY, CDR2 SYGVKD. This CDR3 is 14 amino acids long. The CDR3 DNA sequence: TGTGCCATCAGCACCAGGGGGAGGAACACTGAAGCTTTCTTT. It translates to CAISTRGRNTEAFF.

The J gene is TRBJ2-4, the V gene TRBV7-2; D remains ambiguous. CDR3 length: 15 residues. The V gene lost 1 base and the J gene lost 1 base, with 8 bases spanning the gap. CDR1 and CDR2 (germline): SGHTA, FQGNSA. CDR3 in DNA: TGTGCCAGCAGCTTAGATCCGGCGGCCAAAAACATTCAGTACTTC. It translates to CASSLDPAAKNIQYF. The full variable domain, with the rest looked up from reference TRBV7-2 and TRBJ2-4, is GAGVSQSPSNKVTEKGKDVELRCDPISGHTALYWYRQSLGQGLEFLIYFQGNSAPDKSGLPSDRFSAERTGGSVSTLTIQRTQQEDSAVYLCASSLDPAAKNIQYFGAGTRLSVL.

The chain carries TRBV7-2 and TRBJ1-4; D is ambiguous. The CDR3 runs to 15 residues. The germline V and J ends were trimmed by 5 bases and 0 bases, with 10 bases remaining between them. Germline CDR1 reads SGHTA; CDR2 reads FQGNSA. CDR3 in DNA: TGTGCCAGCAGCCCCCCGGGCGCAACTAATGAAAAACTGTTTTTT. Translating it yields CASSPPGATNEKLFF.

This rearrangement joins TRBV6-1 to TRBJ2-1; D ambiguous. This CDR3 is built from 14 residues. V was clipped by 9 bases and J by 3 bases, with 15 bases between them. The germline V gene has CDR1 MNHNS and CDR2 SASEGT. The DNA of the CDR3 is TGTGCCAGTCTTAGATCACTCAACTACAATGAGCAGTTCTTC. Translation gives CASLRSLNYNEQFF.

The CDR3 spells CASSSTRVRGEKLFF. CDR3 coding DNA: TGTGCCAGCTCATCAACCCGGGTCCGGGGTGAAAAACTGTTTTTT. J is TRBJ1-4 and V is TRBV18; D remains unclear. V shed 5 bases and J shed 7 bases, with 17 bases lying between them. This CDR3 comprises 15 residues. Per the germline V gene, CDR1 is KGHSH and CDR2 is LQKENI.

The chain is built from TRBV7-3 and TRBJ2-2; 7 bases map to TRBD1. The CDR3 extends over 14 amino acids. With V trimmed by 4 bases and J by 4 bases, 3 bases remained unmatched. The germline gives CDR1 SGHTA, CDR2 FQGTGA. The CDR3: CASSSQGSTGELFF. CDR3 nucleotide sequence: TGTGCCAGCAGCTCACAGGGGTCCACCGGGGAGCTGTTTTTT.